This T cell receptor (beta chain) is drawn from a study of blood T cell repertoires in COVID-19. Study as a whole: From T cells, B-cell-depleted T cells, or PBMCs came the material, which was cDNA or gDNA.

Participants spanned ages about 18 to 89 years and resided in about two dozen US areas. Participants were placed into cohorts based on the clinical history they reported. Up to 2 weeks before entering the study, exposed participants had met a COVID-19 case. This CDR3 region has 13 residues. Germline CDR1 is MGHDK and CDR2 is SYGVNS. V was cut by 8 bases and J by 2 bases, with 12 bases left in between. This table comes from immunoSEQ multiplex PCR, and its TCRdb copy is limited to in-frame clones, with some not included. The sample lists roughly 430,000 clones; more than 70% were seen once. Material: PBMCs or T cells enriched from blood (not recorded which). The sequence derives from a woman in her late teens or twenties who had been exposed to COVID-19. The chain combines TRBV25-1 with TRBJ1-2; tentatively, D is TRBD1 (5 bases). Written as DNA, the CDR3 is TGTGCCAGCTCCGCCGGGGGAAACTATGGCTACACCTTC. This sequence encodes CASSAGGNYGYTF.